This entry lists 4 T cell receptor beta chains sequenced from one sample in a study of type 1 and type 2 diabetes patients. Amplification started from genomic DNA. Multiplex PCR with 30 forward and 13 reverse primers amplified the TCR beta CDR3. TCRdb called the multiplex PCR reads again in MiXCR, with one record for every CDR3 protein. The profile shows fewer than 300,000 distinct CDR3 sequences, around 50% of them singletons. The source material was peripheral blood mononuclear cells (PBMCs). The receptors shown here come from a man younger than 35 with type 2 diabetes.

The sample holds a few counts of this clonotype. CDR3 in amino acids: CASSAPWTNTEAFF. The CDR3 DNA reads TGTGCCAGTAGTGCCCCGTGGACGAACACTGAAGCTTTCTTT. This chain joins TRBV4-2 and TRBJ1-1; unclear D gene. The germline V and J ends were trimmed by 9 bases and 1 base, with 15 bases remaining between them. The CDR3 runs to 14 residues. Germline V gives CDR1 LGHNA, CDR2 YNFKEQ.

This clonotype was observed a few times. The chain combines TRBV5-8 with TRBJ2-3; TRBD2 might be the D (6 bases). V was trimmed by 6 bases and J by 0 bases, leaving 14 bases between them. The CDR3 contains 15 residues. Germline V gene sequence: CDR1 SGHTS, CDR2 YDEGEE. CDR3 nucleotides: TGTGCCAGCAACGCGGGGCGGACTAGCACAGATACGCAGTATTTT. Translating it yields CASNAGRTSTDTQYF. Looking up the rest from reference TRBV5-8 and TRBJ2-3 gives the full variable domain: EAGVTQSPTHLIKTRGQQATLRCSPISGHTSVYWYQQALGLGLQFLLWYDEGEERNRGNFPPRFSGRQFPNYSSELNVNALELEDSALYLCASNAGRTSTDTQYFGPGTRLTVL.

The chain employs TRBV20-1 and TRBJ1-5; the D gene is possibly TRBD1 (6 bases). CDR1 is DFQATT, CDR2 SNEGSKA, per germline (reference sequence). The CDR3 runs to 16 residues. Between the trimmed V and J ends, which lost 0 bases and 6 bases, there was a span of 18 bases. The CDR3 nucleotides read TGCAGTGCTAGAGACCCACGAAGGGGGGGCGGTCAGCCCCAGCATTTT. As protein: CSARDPRRGGGQPQHF.

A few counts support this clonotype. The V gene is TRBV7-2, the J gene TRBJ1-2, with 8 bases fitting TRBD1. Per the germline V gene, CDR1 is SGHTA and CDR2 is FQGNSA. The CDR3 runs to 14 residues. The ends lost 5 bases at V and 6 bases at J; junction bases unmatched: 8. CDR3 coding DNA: TGTGCCAGCAGCATCCAGTACAGGGGGAATGGCTACACCTTC. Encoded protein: CASSIQYRGNGYTF.